The 5 T cell receptor beta chains in this list originate from one sample, sequenced in a study of blood T cell repertoires in COVID-19. The assay was immunoSEQ multiplex PCR, and TCRdb's table has in-frame clones only and misses some. The table has roughly 52,000 clones, roughly 85% seen once; the top ten hold roughly 13%. The specimen was peripheral blood. The receptors derive from a human donor in a cohort sampled during active COVID-19.

This chain joins TRBV5-1 and TRBJ2-5; the match to TRBD1 covers 10 bases. The CDR3 consists of 17 residues. Germline assignment: CDR1 SGHRS and CDR2 YFSETQ. J was trimmed by 4 bases and V by 5 bases; bases with no gene match: 14. The CDR3 nucleotides are TGCGCCAGCAGTCGCCTGACAGGGGGCGATTTTAGAGAGACCCAGTACTTC. Residues: CASSRLTGGDFRETQYF. Full variable domain (rest looked up from reference TRBV5-1 and TRBJ2-5): KAGVTQTPRYLIKTRGQQVTLSCSPISGHRSVSWYQQTPGQGLQFLFEYFSETQRNKGNFPGRFSGRQFSNSRSEMNVSTLELGDSALYLCASSRLTGGDFRETQYFGPGTRLLVL.

This clone qualifies as medium-sized (0.01 to 0.1%). V gene TRBV4-1 combines with J gene TRBJ1-1; unclear D gene. There are 15 residues in the CDR3. V was clipped by 4 bases and J by 1 base, with 13 bases between them. Germline assignment: CDR1 MGHRA and CDR2 YSYEKL. The CDR3 protein is CASSRVPSQNTEAFF. In DNA form, the CDR3 reads TGCGCCAGCAGCCGCGTCCCTTCCCAGAACACTGAAGCTTTCTTT.

The rearrangement links TRBV9 to TRBJ2-5; 13 positions match TRBD2. CDR1 SGDLS and CDR2 YYNGEE come from the germline V gene. The CDR3 is made up of 15 amino acids. Trimming removed 4 bases from V and 4 bases from J; junction bases left unmatched: 4. CDR3 nucleotides: TGTGCCAGCAGCCAGGGACTAGCGGGAAGAGAGACCCAGTACTTC. Translating it yields CASSQGLAGRETQYF.

By proportion, this clone is medium-sized. The rearrangement joins TRBV5-1 to TRBJ1-2; no clear D. V lost 1 base, J lost 1 base, and 5 bases lay in between. CDR3 length: 13 residues. Germline loops: CDR1 SGHRS, CDR2 YFSETQ. The CDR3 bases are TGCGCCAGCAGCTTGAACGGTAACTATGGCTACACCTTC. Its protein is CASSLNGNYGYTF.

V gene TRBV24-1 combines with J gene TRBJ1-6; D unresolved. CDR1 and CDR2 (germline): KGHDR, SFDVKD. V gave up 0 bases and J gave up 8 bases, with 22 bases separating them. The length of the CDR3 is 19 residues. The CDR3 reads CATSDLDPNLRSEDSPLHF. CDR3 nucleotides: TGTGCCACCAGTGATTTGGACCCCAATTTACGCTCCGAGGATTCACCCCTCCACTTT.